This TCR beta chain is drawn from a study of blood T cells in healthy people across ages. Whole-study context: Capturing about one barcoded beta molecule per two T cells was achieved by template switching.

Through a sample-barcoded 5' primer and a J-beta primer mix, a second PCR was run for 7 to 11 cycles. Each cDNA molecule was tagged by a template-switch adaptor that had 12 random nucleotides. TCRdb fed the 5' RACE reads into MiXCR, producing one record per CDR3 protein. The sample records about 780,000 distinct CDR3 sequences, around 62% being singletons. Regarding this clonotype: Its antigen is not identified.

This CDR3 is built from 17 residues. Germline V gene data show CDR1 as SGHRS and CDR2 as YFSETQ. The V segment lost 5 bases and the J segment 1 base; nucleotides outside the gene matches: 7. Study-level results: Changes seen in expanded clonotypes were possibly confounded by donor CMV status left unknown. Diversity of TCR beta per million T cells declined in a roughly linear way with age.

The sequencing input was blood. V is TRBV5-1 and J is TRBJ2-1; 12 positions agree with TRBD2. The receptor's source is a man aged 30-40 years in good health. CDR3 loop: CASRASGGAQSYNEQFF. Written as DNA, the CDR3 is TGCGCCAGCAGGGCTAGCGGGGGGGCCCAATCCTACAATGAGCAGTTCTTC.